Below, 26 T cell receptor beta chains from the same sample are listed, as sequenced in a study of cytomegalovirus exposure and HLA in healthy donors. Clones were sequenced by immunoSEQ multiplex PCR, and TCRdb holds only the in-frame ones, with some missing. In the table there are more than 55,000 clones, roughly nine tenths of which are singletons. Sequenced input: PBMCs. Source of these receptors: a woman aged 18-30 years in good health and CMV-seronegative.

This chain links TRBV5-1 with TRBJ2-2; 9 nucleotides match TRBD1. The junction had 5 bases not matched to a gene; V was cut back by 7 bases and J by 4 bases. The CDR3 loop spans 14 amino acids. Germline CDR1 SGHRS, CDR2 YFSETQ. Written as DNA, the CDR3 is TGCGCCAGCCGGGGACAGGGCGCCACCGGGGAGCTGTTTTTT. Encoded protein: CASRGQGATGELFF.

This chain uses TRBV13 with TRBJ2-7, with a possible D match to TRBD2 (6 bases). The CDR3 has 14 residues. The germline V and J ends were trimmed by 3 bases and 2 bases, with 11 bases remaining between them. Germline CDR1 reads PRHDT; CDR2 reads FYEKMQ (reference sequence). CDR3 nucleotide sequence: TGTGCCAGCAGCTTTATTAGCGGTACCTACGAGCAGTACTTC. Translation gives CASSFISGTYEQYF.

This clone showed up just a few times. The CDR3 loop reads CASSTPGQGHNEQFF. The CDR3 DNA follows: TGTGCCAGCAGCACCCCGGGACAGGGCCACAATGAGCAGTTCTTC. The V gene is TRBV5-4, the J gene TRBJ2-1; 9 nucleotides match TRBD1. Unmatched junction bases numbered 7, after V lost 4 bases and J lost 5 bases. Germline V gene data show CDR1 as SGHNT and CDR2 as YYREEE (reference sequence). The CDR3 spans 15 residues.

CDR3 DNA sequence: TGTGCCAGCAGCCGGGACAGGGGTGGCAATCAGCCCCAGCATTTT. Encoded protein: CASSRDRGGNQPQHF. V usage is TRBV6-5 and J usage is TRBJ1-5, with TRBD1 matching 10 bases. The V and J ends lost 6 bases and 2 bases, in that order; junction bases with no gene match: 4. The CDR3 is 15 amino acids. CDR1 is MNHEY and CDR2 is SVGAGI in the germline V gene.

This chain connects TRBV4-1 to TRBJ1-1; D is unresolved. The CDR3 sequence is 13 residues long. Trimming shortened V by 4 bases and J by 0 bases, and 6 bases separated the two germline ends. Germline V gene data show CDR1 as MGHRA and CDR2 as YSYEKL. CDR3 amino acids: CASSRAMNTEAFF. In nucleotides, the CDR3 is TGCGCCAGCAGCCGAGCAATGAACACTGAAGCTTTCTTT.

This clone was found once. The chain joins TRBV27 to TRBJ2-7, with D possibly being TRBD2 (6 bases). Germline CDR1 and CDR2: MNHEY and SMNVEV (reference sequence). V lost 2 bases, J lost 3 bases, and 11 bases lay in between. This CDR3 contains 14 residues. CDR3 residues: CASSLQEAGYEQYF. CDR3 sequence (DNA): TGTGCCAGCAGTTTACAAGAAGCGGGCTACGAGCAGTACTTC.

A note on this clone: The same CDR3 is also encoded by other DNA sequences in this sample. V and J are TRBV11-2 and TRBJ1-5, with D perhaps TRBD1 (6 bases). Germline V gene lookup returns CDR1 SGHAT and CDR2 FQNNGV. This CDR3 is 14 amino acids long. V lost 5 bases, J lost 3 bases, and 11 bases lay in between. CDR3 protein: CASSPQGSNQPQHF. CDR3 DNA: TGTGCCAGCAGCCCACAGGGCTCCAATCAGCCCCAGCATTTT.

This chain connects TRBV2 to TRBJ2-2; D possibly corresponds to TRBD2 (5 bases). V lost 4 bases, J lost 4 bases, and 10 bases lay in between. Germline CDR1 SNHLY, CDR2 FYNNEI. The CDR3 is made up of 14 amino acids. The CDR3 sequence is CASSVGSGTGELFF. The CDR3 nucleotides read TGTGCCAGCAGTGTTGGAAGCGGCACCGGGGAGCTGTTTTTT.

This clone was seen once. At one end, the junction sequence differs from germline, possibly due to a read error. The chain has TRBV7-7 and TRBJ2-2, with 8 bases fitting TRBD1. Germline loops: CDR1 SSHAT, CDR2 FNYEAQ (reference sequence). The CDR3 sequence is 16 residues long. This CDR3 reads CASSLWTGLVTGELFF. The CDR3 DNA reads TGTGCTAGCAGCTTATGGACAGGGCTTGTTACCGGGGAGCTGTTTTTT.

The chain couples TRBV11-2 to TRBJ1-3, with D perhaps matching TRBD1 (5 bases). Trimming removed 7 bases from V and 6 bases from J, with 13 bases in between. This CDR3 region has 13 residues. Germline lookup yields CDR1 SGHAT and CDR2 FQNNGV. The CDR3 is CASKPGLENTIYF. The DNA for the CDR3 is TGTGCCAGCAAGCCGGGACTAGAAAACACCATATATTTT.

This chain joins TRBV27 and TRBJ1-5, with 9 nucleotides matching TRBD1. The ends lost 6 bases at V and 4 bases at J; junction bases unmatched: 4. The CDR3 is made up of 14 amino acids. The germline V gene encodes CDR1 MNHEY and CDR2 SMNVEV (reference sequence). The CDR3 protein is CASRPGQGNQPQHF. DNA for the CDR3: TGTGCCAGCAGACCCGGACAGGGGAATCAGCCCCAGCATTTT.

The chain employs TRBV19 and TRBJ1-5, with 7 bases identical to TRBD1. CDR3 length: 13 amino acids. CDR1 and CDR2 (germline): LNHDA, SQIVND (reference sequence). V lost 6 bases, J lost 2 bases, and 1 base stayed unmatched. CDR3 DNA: TGTGCCAGTAGGGGGACAGGCAATCAGCCCCAGCATTTT. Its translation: CASRGTGNQPQHF.

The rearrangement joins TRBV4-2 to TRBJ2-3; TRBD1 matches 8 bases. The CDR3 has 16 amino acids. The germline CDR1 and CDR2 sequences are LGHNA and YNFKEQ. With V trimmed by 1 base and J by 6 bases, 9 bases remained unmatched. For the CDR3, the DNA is TGTGCCAGCAGCCAAGTGCAGACAGGGGAAGGGGATACGCAGTATTTT. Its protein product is CASSQVQTGEGDTQYF.

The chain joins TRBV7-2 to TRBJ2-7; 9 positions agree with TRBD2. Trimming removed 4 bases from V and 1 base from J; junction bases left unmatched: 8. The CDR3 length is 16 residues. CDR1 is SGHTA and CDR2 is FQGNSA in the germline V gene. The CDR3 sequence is CASSSQSGLASYEQYF. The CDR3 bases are TGTGCCAGCAGCTCACAATCGGGACTAGCATCCTACGAGCAGTACTTC.

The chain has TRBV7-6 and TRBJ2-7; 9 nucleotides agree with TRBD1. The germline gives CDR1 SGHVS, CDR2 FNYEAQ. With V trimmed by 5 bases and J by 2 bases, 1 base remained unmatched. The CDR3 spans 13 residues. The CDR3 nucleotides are TGTGCCAGCAGCCGACAGGGGGCCTACGAGCAGTACTTC. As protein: CASSRQGAYEQYF.

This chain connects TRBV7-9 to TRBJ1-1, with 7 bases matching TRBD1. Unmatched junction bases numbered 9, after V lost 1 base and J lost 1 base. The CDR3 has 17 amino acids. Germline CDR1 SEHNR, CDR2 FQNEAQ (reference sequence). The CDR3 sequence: CASSLVSGGVRNTEAFF. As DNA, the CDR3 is TGTGCCAGCAGCTTAGTATCAGGGGGTGTGAGGAACACTGAAGCTTTCTTT.

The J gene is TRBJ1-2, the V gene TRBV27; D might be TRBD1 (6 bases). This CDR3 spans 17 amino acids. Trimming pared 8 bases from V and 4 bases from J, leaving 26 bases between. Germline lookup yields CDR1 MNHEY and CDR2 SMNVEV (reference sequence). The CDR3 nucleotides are TGTGCCAGCTTCCACCCACCACCGGGACAAACCGTCTATGGCTACACCTTC. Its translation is CASFHPPPGQTVYGYTF.

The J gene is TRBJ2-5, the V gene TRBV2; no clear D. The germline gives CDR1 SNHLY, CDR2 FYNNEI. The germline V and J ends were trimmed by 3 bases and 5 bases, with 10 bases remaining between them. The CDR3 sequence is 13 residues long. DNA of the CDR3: TGTGCCAGCAGTGACATATCCCAGGAGACCCAGTACTTC. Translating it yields CASSDISQETQYF. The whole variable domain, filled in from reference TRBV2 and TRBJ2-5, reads EPEVTQTPSHQVTQMGQEVILRCVPISNHLYFYWYRQILGQKVEFLVSFYNNEISEKSEIFDDQFSVERPDGSNFTLKIRSTKLEDSAMYFCASSDISQETQYFGPGTRLLVL.

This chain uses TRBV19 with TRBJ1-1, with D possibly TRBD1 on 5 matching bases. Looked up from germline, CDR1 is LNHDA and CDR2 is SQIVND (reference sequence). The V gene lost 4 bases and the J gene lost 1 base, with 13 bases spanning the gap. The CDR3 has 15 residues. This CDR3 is CASSTPRGRNTEAFF. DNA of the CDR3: TGTGCCAGTAGTACCCCCCGGGGGAGGAACACTGAAGCTTTCTTT.

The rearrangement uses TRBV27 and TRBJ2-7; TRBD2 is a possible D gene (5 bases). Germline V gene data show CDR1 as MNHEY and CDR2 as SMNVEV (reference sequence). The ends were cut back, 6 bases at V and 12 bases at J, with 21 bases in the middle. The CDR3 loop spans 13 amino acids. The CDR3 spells CASSGGPRSLLYF. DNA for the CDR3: TGTGCCAGCAGCGGAGGCCCGCGCTCCCTGCTGTACTTC.

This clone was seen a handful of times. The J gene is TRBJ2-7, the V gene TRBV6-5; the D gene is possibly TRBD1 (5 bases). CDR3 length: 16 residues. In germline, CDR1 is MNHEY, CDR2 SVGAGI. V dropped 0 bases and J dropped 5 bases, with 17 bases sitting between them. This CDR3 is CASSYSTPGAQDEQYF. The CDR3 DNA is TGTGCCAGCAGTTACTCGACCCCTGGGGCGCAGGACGAGCAGTACTTC.

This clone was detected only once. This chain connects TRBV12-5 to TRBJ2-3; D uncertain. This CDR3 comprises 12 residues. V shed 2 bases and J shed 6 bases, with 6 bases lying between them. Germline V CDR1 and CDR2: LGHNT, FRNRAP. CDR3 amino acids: CASGLMSDTQYF. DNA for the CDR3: TGTGCTAGTGGTTTGATGAGTGATACGCAGTATTTT.

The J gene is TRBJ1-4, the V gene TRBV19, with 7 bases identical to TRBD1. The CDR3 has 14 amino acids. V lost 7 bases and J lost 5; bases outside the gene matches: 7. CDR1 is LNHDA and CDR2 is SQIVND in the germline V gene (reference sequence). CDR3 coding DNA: TGTGCCAGTACCTTTGGCAGGGGGAATGAAAAACTGTTTTTT. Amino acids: CASTFGRGNEKLFF. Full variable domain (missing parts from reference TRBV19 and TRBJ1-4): DGGITQSPKYLFRKEGQNVTLSCEQNLNHDAMYWYRQDPGQGLRLIYYSQIVNDFQKGDIAEGYSVSREKKESFPLTVTSAQKNPTAFYLCASTFGRGNEKLFFGSGTQLSVL.

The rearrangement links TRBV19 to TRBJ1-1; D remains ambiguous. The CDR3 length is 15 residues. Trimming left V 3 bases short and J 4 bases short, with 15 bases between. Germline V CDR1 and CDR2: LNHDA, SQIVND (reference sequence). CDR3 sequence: CASSIWVGEVTEAFF. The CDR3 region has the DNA TGTGCCAGTAGTATTTGGGTCGGGGAGGTCACTGAAGCTTTCTTT. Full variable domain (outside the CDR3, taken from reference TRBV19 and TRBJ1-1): DGGITQSPKYLFRKEGQNVTLSCEQNLNHDAMYWYRQDPGQGLRLIYYSQIVNDFQKGDIAEGYSVSREKKESFPLTVTSAQKNPTAFYLCASSIWVGEVTEAFFGQGTRLTVV.

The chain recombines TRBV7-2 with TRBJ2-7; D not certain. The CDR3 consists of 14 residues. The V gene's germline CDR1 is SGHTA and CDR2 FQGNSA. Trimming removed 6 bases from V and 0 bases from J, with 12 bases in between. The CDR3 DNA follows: TGTGCCAGCAGAGACATGGGTCTCTCCTACGAGCAGTACTTC. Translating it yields CASRDMGLSYEQYF.

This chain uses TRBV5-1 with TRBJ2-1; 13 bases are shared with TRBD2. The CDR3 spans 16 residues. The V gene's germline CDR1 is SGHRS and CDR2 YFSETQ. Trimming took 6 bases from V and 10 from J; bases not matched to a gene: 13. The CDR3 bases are TGCGCCAGCAAGCTTGAGACTAGCGGGGGGTTAGGGGAGCAGTTCTTC. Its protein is CASKLETSGGLGEQFF.